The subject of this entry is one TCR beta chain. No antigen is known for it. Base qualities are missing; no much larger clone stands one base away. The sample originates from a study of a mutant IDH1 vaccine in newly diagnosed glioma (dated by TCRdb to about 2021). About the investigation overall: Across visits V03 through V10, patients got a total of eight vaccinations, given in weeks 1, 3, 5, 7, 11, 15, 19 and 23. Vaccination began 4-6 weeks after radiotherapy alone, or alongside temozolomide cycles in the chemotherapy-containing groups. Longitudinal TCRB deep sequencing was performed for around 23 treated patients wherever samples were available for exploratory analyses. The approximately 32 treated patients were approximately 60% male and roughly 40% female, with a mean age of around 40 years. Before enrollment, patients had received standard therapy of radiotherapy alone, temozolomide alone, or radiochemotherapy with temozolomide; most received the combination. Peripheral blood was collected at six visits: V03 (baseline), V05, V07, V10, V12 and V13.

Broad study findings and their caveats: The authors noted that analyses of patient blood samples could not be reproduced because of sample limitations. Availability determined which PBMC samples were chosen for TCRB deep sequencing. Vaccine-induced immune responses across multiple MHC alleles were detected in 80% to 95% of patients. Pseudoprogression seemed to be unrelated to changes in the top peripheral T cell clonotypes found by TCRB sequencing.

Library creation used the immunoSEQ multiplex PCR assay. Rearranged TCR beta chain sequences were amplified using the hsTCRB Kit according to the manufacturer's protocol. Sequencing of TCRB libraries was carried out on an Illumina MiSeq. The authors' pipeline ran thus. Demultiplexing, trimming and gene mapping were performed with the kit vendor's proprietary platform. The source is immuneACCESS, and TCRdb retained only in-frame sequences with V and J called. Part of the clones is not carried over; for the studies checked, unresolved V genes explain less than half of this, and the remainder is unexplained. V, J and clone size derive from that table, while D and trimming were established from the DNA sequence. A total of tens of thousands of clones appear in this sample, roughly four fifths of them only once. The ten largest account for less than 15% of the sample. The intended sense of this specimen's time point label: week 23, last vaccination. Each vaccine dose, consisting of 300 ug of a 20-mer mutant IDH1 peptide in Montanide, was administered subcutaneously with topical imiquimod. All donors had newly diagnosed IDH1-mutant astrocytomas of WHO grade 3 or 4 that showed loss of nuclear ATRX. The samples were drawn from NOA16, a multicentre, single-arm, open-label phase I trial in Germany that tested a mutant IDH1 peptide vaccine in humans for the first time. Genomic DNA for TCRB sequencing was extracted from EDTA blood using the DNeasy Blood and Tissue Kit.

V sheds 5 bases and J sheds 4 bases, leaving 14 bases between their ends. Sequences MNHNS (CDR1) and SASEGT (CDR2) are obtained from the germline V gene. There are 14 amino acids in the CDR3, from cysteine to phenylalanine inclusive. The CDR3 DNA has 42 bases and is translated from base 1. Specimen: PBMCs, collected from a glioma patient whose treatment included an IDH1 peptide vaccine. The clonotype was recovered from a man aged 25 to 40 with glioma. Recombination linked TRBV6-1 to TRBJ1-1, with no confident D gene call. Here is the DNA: TGTGCCAGCAGTCCACGGGTCGGGGTCACTGAAGCTTTCTTT. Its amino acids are CASSPRVGVTEAFF.